This T cell receptor (beta chain) was profiled in a study of T cells in Graves' hyperthyroidism and ophthalmopathy. Study-level findings and limits: Also found in blood were most expanded thyroid clonotypes above 0.001. Ophthalmopathy was told apart from stable hyperthyroidism by a 13 V-J model. The model anticipated ophthalmopathy a median about 7.1 months pre-onset.

Amplification yielded TCR beta CDR3 regions, with RNA transcripts as the source. With the HTBI primer set, the TCR CDR3 went through a first round of RT-PCR. In TCRdb, the multiplex PCR reads were re-called with MiXCR into one record per CDR3 protein. The sample holds 360,000 or so distinct CDR3 sequences, about a fifth seen once. Germline V gives CDR1 KGHDR, CDR2 SFDVKD. The CDR3 has 15 residues. V lost 3 bases and J 0 bases, leaving 8 bases between the germline ends. In regard to this clonotype: The antigen remains undetermined.

Sequencing input: blood. This sequence originates from a woman aged 18 to 35 with Graves' hyperthyroidism. The rearrangement joins TRBV24-1 to TRBJ1-3; D remains unclear. CDR3 nucleotides: TGTGCCACCAGTGATCCCAGGTTCTCTGGAAACACCATATATTTT. Translated: CATSDPRFSGNTIYF.